This entry concerns a single T cell receptor (beta chain). As yet, its antigen is unknown. Treatment described: about 20 received Ad26.COV2.S at low or high dose, single or two shots; roughly five received placebo; per-sample allocation not given. The samples were gathered on day 63 after the first injection of vaccine or placebo. An adult aged 18-55 years in Boston served as the donor. These data originate in a study of Ad26.COV2.S vaccination and SARS-CoV-2 variants. Overall study findings and caveats: Vaccinated individuals (as opposed to placebo recipients) had higher spike-specific TCR breadth.

Profiling relied on immunoSEQ multiplex PCR, and the TCRdb table lists in-frame clones only, not all of them. The repertoire holds about 400,000 clones, with approximately 91% as singletons. With 6 bases removed from V and 0 bases from J, the gap between germline ends came to 11 bases. This CDR3 contains 15 residues. Germline V CDR1 and CDR2: KGHSH, LQKENI. This receptor was identified in a person between 18 and 59 years old who received the Ad26.COV2.S COVID-19 vaccine or a placebo. V usage is TRBV18 and J usage is TRBJ1-4, with a weak D call TRBD1 (6 bases). Sequencing was performed on peripheral blood, taken in a trial of Ad26.COV2.S vaccine versus placebo. CDR3 loop: CASSSGVATNEKLFF. The CDR3 DNA reads as TGTGCCAGCTCGTCAGGGGTTGCAACTAATGAAAAACTGTTTTTT. Drawing the rest from reference TRBV18 and TRBJ1-4, the complete variable domain is NAGVMQNPRHLVRRRGQEARLRCSPMKGHSHVYWYRQLPEEGLKFMVYLQKENIIDESGMPKERFSAEFPKEGPSILRIQQVVRGDSAAYFCASSSGVATNEKLFFGSGTQLSVL.